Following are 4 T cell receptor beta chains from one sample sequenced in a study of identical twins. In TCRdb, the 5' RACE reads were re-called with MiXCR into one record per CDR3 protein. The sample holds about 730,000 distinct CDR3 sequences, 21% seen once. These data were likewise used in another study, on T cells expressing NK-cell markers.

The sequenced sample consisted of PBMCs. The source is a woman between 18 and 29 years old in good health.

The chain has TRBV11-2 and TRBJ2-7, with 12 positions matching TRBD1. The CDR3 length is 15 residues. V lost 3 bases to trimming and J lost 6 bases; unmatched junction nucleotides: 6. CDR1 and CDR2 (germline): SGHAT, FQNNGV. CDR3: CASSLGTGGIGEQYF. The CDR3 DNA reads TGTGCCAGCAGCTTGGGGACAGGGGGCATCGGCGAGCAGTACTTC.

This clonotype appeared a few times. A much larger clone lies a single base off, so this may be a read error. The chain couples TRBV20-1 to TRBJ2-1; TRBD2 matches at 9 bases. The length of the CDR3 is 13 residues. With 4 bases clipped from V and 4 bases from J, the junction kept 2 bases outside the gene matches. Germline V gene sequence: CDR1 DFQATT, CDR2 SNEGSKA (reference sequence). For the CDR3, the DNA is TGCAGTGCTATCCTAGCGGGGTACAATGAGCAGTTCTTC. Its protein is CSAILAGYNEQFF.

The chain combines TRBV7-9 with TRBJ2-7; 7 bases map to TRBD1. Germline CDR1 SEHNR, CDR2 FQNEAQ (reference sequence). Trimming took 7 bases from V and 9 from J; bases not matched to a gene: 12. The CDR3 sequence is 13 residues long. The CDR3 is CASTSRGMLVQYF. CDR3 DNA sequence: TGTGCCAGCACAAGCAGGGGGATGTTGGTGCAGTACTTC.

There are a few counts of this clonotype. Here the CDR3 DNA reads TGTGCCAGCAGTTTACAGGCGATGGGCTATGGCTACACCTTC. Its translation: CASSLQAMGYGYTF. J is TRBJ1-2 and V is TRBV12-3 or TRBV12-4, with unresolved D. This CDR3 spans 14 amino acids. V lost 2 bases to trimming and J lost 4 bases, with 11 bases between them.